This T cell receptor (beta chain) was observed in a study of OX40 agonist ivuxolimab in advanced cancers. Background for the entire study: Ivuxolimab was a fully human IgG2 agonistic monoclonal antibody targeting the costimulatory receptor OX40 (CD134). Intravenous ivuxolimab was administered to patients every 2 weeks at six dose levels: 0.01, 0.1, 0.3, 1.5, 3 and 10 mg/kg. Among the approximately 54 dose-escalation patients, some 20 had hepatocellular carcinoma, approximately 15 melanoma, 9 renal cell carcinoma and 9 head and neck cancer. In the dose-escalation cohort, around four fifths of patients were male, and the mean age was approximately 60 years, with a range of roughly 20 to 80. Prior anti-PD-1, anti-PD-L1 or anti-CTLA-4 therapy was permitted, and about two fifths of dose-escalation patients had received checkpoint inhibitors. Three dose-escalation patients achieved partial responses, one with hepatocellular carcinoma and two with cutaneous melanoma. The purpose of peripheral TCRbeta sequencing was to test whether ivuxolimab changed TCR sequence diversity and led to clonal T-cell expansion. The paper describes the monotherapy dose-escalation part (N of about 55 patients) of the phase I trial of ivuxolimab. Points the paper makes about the study in general: Clonal expansion of both CD4+ and CD8+ blood T cells was observed from baseline to week 6 at doses 0.1 to 3.0 mg/kg. After ivuxolimab, CD8+ T cells had more expanded clones than CD4+ T cells on average. Partial responders in the 0.1-3.0 mg/kg groups had among the lowest normalized peripheral clonal expansion, especially among CD8+ T cells. Which antigens the clonally expanded peripheral T cells were specific for was not determined. Low levels of normalized T-cell clonal expansion were also seen in some nonresponding patients.

With respect to this clone: No antigen is known for it. The sample holds no much larger clone one base away, and base qualities are not on file.

The CDR3 has 15 amino acids, counting the end cysteine and phenylalanine. CDR3 DNA only is kept here, 45 bases in frame from base 1. V is pruned by 5 bases and J by 8 bases, leaving 9 bases of the junction without a gene match. In the germline V gene (reference sequence), CDR1 corresponds to MNHEY and CDR2 to SMNVEV. To sequence the TCRbeta CDR3 region, genomic DNA was isolated from the sorted cells. The immunoSEQ Assay was used for sequencing of TCRbeta CDR3 regions. TCRdb obtained this table from immuneACCESS and retained in-frame rearrangements with V and J assigned. These tables miss some clones; where compared with another copy, unresolved V genes account for less than half of the shortfall, and the remainder is unexplained. This sample comprises around 65,000 clones, 75% to 90% of them detected only once. About 20% of the sample lies in the top ten. The trial excluded patients who had a history of autoimmune disease or were on systemic immunosuppression. Peripheral blood for TCR sequencing was collected from all dose cohorts at baseline, on cycle 4 day 1, and on cycle 7 day 1. Samples came from an open-label, multicenter, first-in-human phase I dose-escalation trial of ivuxolimab. Adults with locally advanced or metastatic melanoma, renal cell carcinoma, hepatocellular carcinoma or head and neck squamous cell carcinoma were enrolled in the trial. Before TCR sequencing, CD4+ T cells and CD8+ T cells were sorted from peripheral blood as separate populations.

The receptor's source is an adult with an advanced solid tumor such as melanoma, head and neck, liver or kidney cancer. Material: CD4+ or CD8+ T cells sorted from blood, obtained in a trial of the OX40 agonist ivuxolimab. The chain uses TRBV27 and TRBJ2-1, with 10 bases matching TRBD1. The CDR3 region reads CASSARDRGWHEQFF. The base sequence is TGTGCCAGCAGTGCCAGGGACAGGGGTTGGCATGAGCAGTTCTTC.